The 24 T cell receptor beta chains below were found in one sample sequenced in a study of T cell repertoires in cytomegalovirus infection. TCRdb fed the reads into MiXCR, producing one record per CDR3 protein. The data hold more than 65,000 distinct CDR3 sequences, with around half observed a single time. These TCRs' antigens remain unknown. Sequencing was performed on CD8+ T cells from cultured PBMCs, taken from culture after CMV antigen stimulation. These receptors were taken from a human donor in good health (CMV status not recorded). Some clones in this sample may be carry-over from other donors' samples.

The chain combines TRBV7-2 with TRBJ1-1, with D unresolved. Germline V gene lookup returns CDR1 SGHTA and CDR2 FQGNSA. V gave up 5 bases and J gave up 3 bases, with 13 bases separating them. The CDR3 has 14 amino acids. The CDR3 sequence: CASSLYSKDTEAFF. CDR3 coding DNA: TGTGCCAGCAGCCTATACAGCAAAGACACTGAAGCTTTCTTT.

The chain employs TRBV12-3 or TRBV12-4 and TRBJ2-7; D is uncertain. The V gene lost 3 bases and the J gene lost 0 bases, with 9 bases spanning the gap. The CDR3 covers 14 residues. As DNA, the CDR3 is TGTGCCAGCAGTTTGAGCCCACGCTCCTACGAGCAGTACTTC. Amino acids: CASSLSPRSYEQYF.

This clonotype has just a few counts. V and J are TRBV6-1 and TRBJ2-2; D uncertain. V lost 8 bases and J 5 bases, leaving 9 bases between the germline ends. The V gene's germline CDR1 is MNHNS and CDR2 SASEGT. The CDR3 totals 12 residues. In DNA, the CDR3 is TGTGCCAGCCAATCTCTAACCGGGGAGCTGTTTTTT. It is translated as CASQSLTGELFF.

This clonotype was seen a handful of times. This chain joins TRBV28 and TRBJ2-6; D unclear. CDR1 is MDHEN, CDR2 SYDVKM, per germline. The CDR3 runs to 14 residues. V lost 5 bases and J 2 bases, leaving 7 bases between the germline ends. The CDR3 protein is CASSPSAGANVLTF. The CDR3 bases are TGTGCCAGCAGTCCATCAGCTGGGGCCAACGTCCTGACTTTC.

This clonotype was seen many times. In nucleotides, the CDR3 is TGTGCCAGCAGCCCGTGGACAGGGTCCTACGAGCAGTACTTC. It translates to CASSPWTGSYEQYF. The chain is built from TRBV7-2 and TRBJ2-7; the match to TRBD1 covers 8 bases. The V and J ends lost 5 bases and 1 base, in that order; junction bases with no gene match: 4. The CDR3 is 14 amino acids. Per germline, CDR1 SGHTA and CDR2 FQGNSA.

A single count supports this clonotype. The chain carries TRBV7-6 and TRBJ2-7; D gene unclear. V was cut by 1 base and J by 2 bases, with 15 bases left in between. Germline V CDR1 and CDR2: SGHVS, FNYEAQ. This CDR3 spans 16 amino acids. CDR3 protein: CASSLVSAAVTYEQYF. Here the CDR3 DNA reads TGTGCCAGCAGCTTAGTCTCGGCAGCTGTGACCTACGAGCAGTACTTC.

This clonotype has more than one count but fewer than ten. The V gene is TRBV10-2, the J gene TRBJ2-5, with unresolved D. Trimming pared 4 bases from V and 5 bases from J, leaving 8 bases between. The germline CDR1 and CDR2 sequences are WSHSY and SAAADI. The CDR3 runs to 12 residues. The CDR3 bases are TGCGCCAGCAGTGGGAAACAGGAGACCCAGTACTTC. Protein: CASSGKQETQYF.

The CDR3 spells CASSLANPLAGPYNEQFF. Written as DNA, the CDR3 is TGTGCCAGCAGCTTAGCGAATCCCCTAGCGGGGCCTTACAATGAGCAGTTCTTC. This rearrangement joins TRBV7-2 to TRBJ2-1; TRBD2 agrees at 9 bases. This CDR3 contains 18 residues. Germline values: CDR1 SGHTA, CDR2 FQGNSA. J lost 4 bases, V lost 0 bases, and 10 bases had no gene match.

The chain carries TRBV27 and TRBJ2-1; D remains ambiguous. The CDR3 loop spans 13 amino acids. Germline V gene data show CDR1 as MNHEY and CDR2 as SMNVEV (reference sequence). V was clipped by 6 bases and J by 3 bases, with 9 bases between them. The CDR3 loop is CASRDELYNEQFF. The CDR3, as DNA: TGTGCCAGCAGAGACGAACTCTACAATGAGCAGTTCTTC.

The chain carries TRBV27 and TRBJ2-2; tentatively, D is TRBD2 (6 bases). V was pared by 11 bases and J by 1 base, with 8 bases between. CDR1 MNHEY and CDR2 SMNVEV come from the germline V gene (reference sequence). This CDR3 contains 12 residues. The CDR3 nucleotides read TGTGCCGGGCGGGGGAACACCGGGGAGCTGTTTTTT. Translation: CAGRGNTGELFF.

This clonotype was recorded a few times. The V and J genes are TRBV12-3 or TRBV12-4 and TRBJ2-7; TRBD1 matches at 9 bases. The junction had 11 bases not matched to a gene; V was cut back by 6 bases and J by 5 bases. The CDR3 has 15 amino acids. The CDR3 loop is CASSPGQGSIDEQYF. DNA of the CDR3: TGTGCCAGCAGCCCCGGACAGGGGAGTATCGACGAGCAGTACTTC.

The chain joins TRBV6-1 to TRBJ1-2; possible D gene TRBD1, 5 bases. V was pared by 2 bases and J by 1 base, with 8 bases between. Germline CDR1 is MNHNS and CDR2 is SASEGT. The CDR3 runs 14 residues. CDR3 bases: TGTGCCAGCAGTGAATGGGGGGATAACTATGGCTACACCTTC. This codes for CASSEWGDNYGYTF.

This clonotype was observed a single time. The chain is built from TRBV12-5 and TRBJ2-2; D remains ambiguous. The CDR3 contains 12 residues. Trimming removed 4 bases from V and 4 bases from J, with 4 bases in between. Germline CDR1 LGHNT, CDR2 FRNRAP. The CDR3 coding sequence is TGTGCTAGTGGTTCCTCCACCGGGGAGCTGTTTTTT. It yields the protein CASGSSTGELFF.

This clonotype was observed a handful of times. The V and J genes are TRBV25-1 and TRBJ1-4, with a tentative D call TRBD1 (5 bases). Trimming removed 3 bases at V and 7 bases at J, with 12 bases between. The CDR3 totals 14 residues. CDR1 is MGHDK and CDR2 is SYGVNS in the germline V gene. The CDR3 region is CASSEPRRGEKLFF. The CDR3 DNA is TGTGCCAGCAGTGAGCCGAGGAGGGGTGAAAAACTGTTTTTT. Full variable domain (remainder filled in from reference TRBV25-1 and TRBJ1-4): EADIYQTPRYLVIGTGKKITLECSQTMGHDKMYWYQQDPGMELHLIHYSYGVNSTEKGDLSSESTVSRIRTEHFPLTLESARPSHTSQYLCASSEPRRGEKLFFGSGTQLSVL.

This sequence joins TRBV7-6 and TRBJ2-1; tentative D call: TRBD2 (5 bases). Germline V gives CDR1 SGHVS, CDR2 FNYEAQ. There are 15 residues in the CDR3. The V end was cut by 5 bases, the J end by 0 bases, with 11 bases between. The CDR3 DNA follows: TGTGCCAGCAGCACCGGGGTGGGCTCCTACAATGAGCAGTTCTTC. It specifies CASSTGVGSYNEQFF.

CDR3 sequence (DNA): TGTGCCAGCAAATTGACAGGGAAGAACACTGAAGCTTTCTTT. It codes for CASKLTGKNTEAFF. This chain joins TRBV7-2 and TRBJ1-1, with TRBD1 identical over 7 bases. The germline V gene has CDR1 SGHTA and CDR2 FQGNSA. J gave up 1 base and V 7 bases, and 6 bases lay outside the gene matches. The CDR3 has 14 amino acids.

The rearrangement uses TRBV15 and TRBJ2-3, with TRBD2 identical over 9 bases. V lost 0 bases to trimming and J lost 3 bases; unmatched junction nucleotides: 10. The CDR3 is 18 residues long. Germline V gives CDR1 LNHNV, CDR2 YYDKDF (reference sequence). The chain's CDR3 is CATSRDFRREGRTDTQYF. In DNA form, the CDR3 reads TGTGCCACCAGCAGAGATTTCCGGCGGGAGGGCCGAACAGATACGCAGTATTTT.

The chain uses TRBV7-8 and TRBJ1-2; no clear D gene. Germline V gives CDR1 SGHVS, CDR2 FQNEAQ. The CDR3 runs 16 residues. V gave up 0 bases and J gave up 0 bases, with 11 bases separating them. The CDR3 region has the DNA TGTGCCAGCAGCTTAGCGCCTTCCGCGACTAACTATGGCTACACCTTC. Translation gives CASSLAPSATNYGYTF.

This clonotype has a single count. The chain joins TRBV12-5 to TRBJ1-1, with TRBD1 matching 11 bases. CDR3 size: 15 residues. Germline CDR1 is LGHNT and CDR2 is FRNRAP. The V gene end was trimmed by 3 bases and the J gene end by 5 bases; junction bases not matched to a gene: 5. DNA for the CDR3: TGTGCTAGTGGTTTCTGGACAGGGGGCGAGACTGAAGCTTTCTTT. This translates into CASGFWTGGETEAFF. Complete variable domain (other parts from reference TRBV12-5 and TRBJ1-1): DARVTQTPRHKVTEMGQEVTMRCQPILGHNTVFWYRQTMMQGLELLAYFRNRAPLDDSGMPKDRFSAEMPDATLATLKIQPSEPRDSAVYFCASGFWTGGETEAFFGQGTRLTVV.

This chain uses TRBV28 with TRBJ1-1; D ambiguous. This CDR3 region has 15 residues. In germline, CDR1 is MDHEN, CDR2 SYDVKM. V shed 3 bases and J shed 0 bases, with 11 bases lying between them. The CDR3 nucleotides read TGTGCCAGCAGTTTTAGGACCGGAATGAACACTGAAGCTTTCTTT. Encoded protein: CASSFRTGMNTEAFF.

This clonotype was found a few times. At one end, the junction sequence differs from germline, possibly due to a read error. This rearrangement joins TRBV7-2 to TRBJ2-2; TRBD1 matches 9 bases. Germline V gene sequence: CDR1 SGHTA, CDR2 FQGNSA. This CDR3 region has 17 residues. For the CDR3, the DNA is TGTGCCAGCAGCCTAGCCCCATACAGGGGGCGTACCGGGGAGCTGTTTTTT. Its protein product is CASSLAPYRGRTGELFF. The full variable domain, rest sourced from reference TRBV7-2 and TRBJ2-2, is GAGVSQSPSNKVTEKGKDVELRCDPISGHTALYWYRQSLGQGLEFLIYFQGNSAPDKSGLPSDRFSAERTGGSVSTLTIQRTQQEDSAVYLCASSLAPYRGRTGELFFGEGSRLTVL.

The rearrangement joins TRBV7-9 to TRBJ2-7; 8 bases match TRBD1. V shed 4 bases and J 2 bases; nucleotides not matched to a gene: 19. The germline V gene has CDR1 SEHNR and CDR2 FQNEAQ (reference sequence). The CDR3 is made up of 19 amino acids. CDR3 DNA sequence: TGTGCCAGCAGCTCAACCGGGACAGGTCATAAGAGGGTTACCTACGAGCAGTACTTC. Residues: CASSSTGTGHKRVTYEQYF.

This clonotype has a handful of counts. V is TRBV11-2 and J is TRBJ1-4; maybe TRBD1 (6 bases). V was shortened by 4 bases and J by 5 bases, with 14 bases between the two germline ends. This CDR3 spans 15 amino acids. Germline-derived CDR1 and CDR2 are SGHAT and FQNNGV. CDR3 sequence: CASSSRQGTNEKLFF. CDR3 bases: TGTGCCAGCAGCTCTCGGCAGGGGACAAATGAAAAACTGTTTTTT.

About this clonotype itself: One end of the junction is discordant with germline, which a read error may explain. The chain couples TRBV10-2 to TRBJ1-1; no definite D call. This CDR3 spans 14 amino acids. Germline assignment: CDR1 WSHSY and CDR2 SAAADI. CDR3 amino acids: CASSLGFPNAEAFF. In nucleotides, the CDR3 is TGCGCCAGCAGCCTCGGATTCCCGAACGCTGAAGCTTTCTTT.